The 21 T cell receptor beta chains below come from one sample, sequenced in a study of T-cell reconstitution after alpha-beta-depleted transplantation in children. Whole-study findings and limits: Hyperexpanded clones declined; after one year, newly produced T cells mostly supplied diversity.

The antigens for these receptors are not known. Unique molecular identifiers were incorporated into the prepared TCRbeta library. TCRdb independently ran MiXCR on the PCR reads; one entry per CDR3 protein. The sample records 330,000 or so distinct CDR3 sequences, 6% to 10% being singletons. The input for sequencing was peripheral blood, taken 360 days after TCRalphabeta/CD19-depleted stem cell transplant. The receptors were sampled from a female patient aged 2-10 years who had a stem cell transplant for Fanconi anemia, so the T cells may come from the graft donor.

This clonotype was observed at least ten times. V gene TRBV20-1 combines with J gene TRBJ2-5; D is undetermined. Trimming removed 6 bases at V and 7 bases at J, with 12 bases between. CDR1 and CDR2 (germline): DFQATT, SNEGSKA (reference sequence). The CDR3 is made up of 11 amino acids. The CDR3 nucleotides are TGCAGTGCGAGGCAACGCGGGACCCAGTACTTC. Amino acid sequence: CSARQRGTQYF.

This clonotype was recorded at least ten times. The rearrangement links TRBV5-1 to TRBJ1-2; TRBD1 aligns across 7 bases. Germline loops: CDR1 SGHRS, CDR2 YFSETQ. This CDR3 contains 15 residues. With V trimmed by 2 bases and J by 5 bases, 9 bases remained unmatched. DNA for the CDR3: TGCGCCAGCAGCTTTATCACGGGACAGACTTATGGCTACACCTTC. Amino acid sequence: CASSFITGQTYGYTF.

The V gene is TRBV7-2, the J gene TRBJ1-1, with unresolved D. This CDR3 contains 14 residues. The V gene's germline CDR1 is SGHTA and CDR2 FQGNSA. Trimming took off 7 bases at V and 8 bases at J, with 20 bases between the two ends. The CDR3 is CASTLSSTESEAFF. The CDR3 DNA reads as TGTGCCAGCACCCTCTCTTCTACGGAATCCGAAGCTTTCTTT.

The V gene is TRBV7-3, the J gene TRBJ2-1, with 8 bases lining up with TRBD2. Germline loops: CDR1 SGHTA, CDR2 FQGTGA. With 2 bases clipped from V and 4 bases from J, the junction kept 7 bases outside the gene matches. The CDR3 is 16 amino acids. The CDR3 is CASSLHSGGLYNEQFF. DNA for the CDR3: TGTGCCAGCAGCTTACACAGCGGGGGCCTATACAATGAGCAGTTCTTC.

The table lists this clonotype with many counts. The chain employs TRBV4-2 and TRBJ2-1, with D perhaps TRBD2 (5 bases). V was cut by 0 bases and J by 4 bases, with 13 bases left in between. Germline V gene lookup returns CDR1 LGHNA and CDR2 YNFKEQ. The CDR3 consists of 16 residues. The CDR3 DNA reads as TGTGCCAGCAGCCAAGATCCGCGGGTTGGGTACAATGAGCAGTTCTTC. This translates into CASSQDPRVGYNEQFF.

V and J are TRBV3-1 and TRBJ2-2; D is possibly TRBD1 or TRBD2 (5 bases each). Germline V gene data show CDR1 as LGHDT and CDR2 as YNNKEL (reference sequence). The CDR3 runs 14 residues. Trimming took off 11 bases at V and 0 bases at J, with 13 bases between the two ends. CDR3 loop: CASGETANTGELFF. The CDR3 bases are TGTGCCTCTGGGGAGACAGCGAACACCGGGGAGCTGTTTTTT.

This clonotype was seen repeatedly, ten times or more. J is TRBJ2-2 and V is TRBV5-7; D is ambiguous. TRBV5-7 carries the ORF label, with uncertain function. CDR3 length: 14 residues. V lost 8 bases and J lost 1, with 12 bases in between. This CDR3 is CARKNWVNTGELFF. CDR3 sequence (DNA): TGTGCCAGGAAGAATTGGGTGAACACCGGGGAGCTGTTTTTT.

This clonotype was found a few times. The J gene is TRBJ1-2, the V gene TRBV28; D gene uncertain. This CDR3 has 13 amino acids. With 2 bases removed from V and 8 bases from J, the gap between germline ends came to 12 bases. Germline CDR1 MDHEN, CDR2 SYDVKM. This chain's CDR3 is CASSLLAERGYTF. Here the CDR3 DNA reads TGTGCCAGCAGTTTACTGGCGGAGAGGGGCTACACCTTC.

The table lists this clonotype with many counts. V is TRBV7-2 and J is TRBJ2-3; TRBD2 might be the D (6 bases). Trimming took 1 base from V and 1 from J, leaving 12 bases between them. This CDR3 comprises 16 residues. Germline V gene lookup returns CDR1 SGHTA and CDR2 FQGNSA. The CDR3 DNA follows: TGTGCCAGCAGCTTAGACTGGCGGGGACGCACAGATACGCAGTATTTT. It yields the protein CASSLDWRGRTDTQYF.

To note about this clonotype: This CDR3 fails to terminate in the conserved phenylalanine or tryptophan, so it likely reflects a read error. This sequence joins TRBV7-3 and TRBJ2-2; 11 nucleotides agree with TRBD1. The CDR3 has 17 amino acids. CDR1 SGHTA and CDR2 FQGTGA come from the germline V gene. V shed 3 bases and J 6 bases; nucleotides not matched to a gene: 9. CDR3 sequence: CASSFAPGQGDPGELFY. The CDR3 DNA reads as TGTGCCAGCAGCTTTGCCCCGGGACAGGGGGACCCCGGGGAGCTGTTTTAT.

This clonotype came up many times. CDR3 coding DNA: TGTGCCAGCAGAAATCGGGACAGGGGGAACGCTAACTATGGCTACACCTTC. It translates to CASRNRDRGNANYGYTF. The genes are TRBV12-3 or TRBV12-4 and TRBJ1-2; 11 positions match TRBD1. Losses at the gene ends were 6 bases for V and 0 bases for J; bases not matched to a gene: 9. CDR3 size: 17 residues.

The J gene is TRBJ1-1, the V gene TRBV11-2; TRBD1 agrees at 11 bases. This CDR3 is 14 amino acids long. CDR1 is SGHAT, CDR2 FQNNGV, per germline. V lost 8 bases, J lost 4 bases, and 6 bases stayed unmatched. The CDR3 spells CASSDRGHGTEAFF. The CDR3 DNA sequence: TGTGCCAGCTCGGACAGGGGGCATGGCACTGAAGCTTTCTTT.

The chain recombines TRBV5-4 with TRBJ2-2; perhaps TRBD2 as D (6 bases). This CDR3 is built from 16 residues. Germline V gene sequence: CDR1 SGHNT, CDR2 YYREEE (reference sequence). Deletions cut 4 bases from V and 6 bases from J, with 19 bases between. The CDR3 reads CASSPQSVGGPGELFF. The DNA of the CDR3 is TGTGCCAGCAGCCCCCAAAGCGTTGGAGGGCCCGGGGAGCTGTTTTTT.

This clonotype was counted many times. The V call is TRBV6-1, the J call TRBJ1-1; 7 nucleotides align to TRBD1. The CDR3 is made up of 14 amino acids. The germline gives CDR1 MNHNS, CDR2 SASEGT. With 6 bases clipped from V and 0 bases from J, the junction kept 4 bases outside the gene matches. CDR3 sequence (DNA): TGTGCCAGCAGGAGAGGACAGGTGAACACTGAAGCTTTCTTT. Its translation: CASRRGQVNTEAFF.

The V gene is TRBV12-3 or TRBV12-4, the J gene TRBJ1-5; a possible D gene is TRBD1 (5 bases). Trimming cost V 3 bases and J 3 bases, with 12 bases left between them. The CDR3 runs 15 residues. CDR3 region: CASSFTRGFNQPQHF. The CDR3, as DNA: TGTGCCAGCAGTTTTACGAGGGGATTCAATCAGCCCCAGCATTTT.

The chain is built from TRBV5-5 and TRBJ2-3, with 8 bases that match TRBD1. This CDR3 contains 15 residues. The V segment lost 2 bases and the J segment 1 base; nucleotides outside the gene matches: 3. CDR1 is SGHKS, CDR2 YYEKEE, per germline (reference sequence). CDR3 coding DNA: TGTGCCAGCAGCTTCTCAGGGGGCCGCACAGATACGCAGTATTTT. Translating it yields CASSFSGGRTDTQYF.

A few counts support this clonotype. CDR3 loop: CASSFDSGSGNTIYF. In DNA, the CDR3 is TGTGCCAGCAGCTTTGACAGCGGCTCTGGAAACACCATATATTTT. This sequence joins TRBV5-5 and TRBJ1-3, with a weak D call TRBD1 (5 bases). Germline-derived CDR1 and CDR2 are SGHKS and YYEKEE (reference sequence). Trimming took 2 bases from V and 0 from J, leaving 9 bases between them. This CDR3 contains 15 residues.

This clonotype was detected many times. V is TRBV11-2 and J is TRBJ2-5; the match to TRBD2 covers 11 bases. V dropped 1 base and J dropped 4; count of bases not matched to a gene: 14. The CDR3 extends over 19 amino acids. CDR1 is SGHAT, CDR2 FQNNGV, per germline. The CDR3 DNA reads TGTGCCAGCAGCTTAGGGTTTCTAGCGGGAGGAGGAGGAGCAGAGACCCAGTACTTC. Encoded protein: CASSLGFLAGGGGAETQYF.

This clonotype was detected ten times or more. The chain is built from TRBV20-1 and TRBJ1-2; maybe TRBD1 (5 bases). This CDR3 contains 12 residues. Germline lookup yields CDR1 DFQATT and CDR2 SNEGSKA (reference sequence). The V end lost 2 bases, the J end lost 8 bases, and 12 bases lay between the germline ends. The CDR3 loop reads CSARWGNYGYTF. CDR3 DNA sequence: TGCAGTGCTAGATGGGGGAATTACGGCTACACCTTC.

V is TRBV12-3 or TRBV12-4 and J is TRBJ2-6; TRBD2 matches 7 bases. J gave up 0 bases and V 6 bases, and 5 bases lay outside the gene matches. The CDR3 runs 16 residues. The CDR3 loop reads CASSRGVNSGANVLTF. DNA of the CDR3: TGTGCCAGCAGCCGGGGGGTCAACTCTGGGGCCAACGTCCTGACTTTC.

The J gene is TRBJ1-4, the V gene TRBV6-1; no clear D gene. The CDR3 totals 13 residues. The V gene lost 9 bases and the J gene lost 2 bases, with 10 bases spanning the gap. Germline CDR1 reads MNHNS; CDR2 reads SASEGT. CDR3 residues: CASRLLTNEKLFF. The CDR3 DNA reads TGTGCCAGTAGGTTGTTGACTAATGAAAAACTGTTTTTT.